The 22 T cell receptor beta chains listed next were all sequenced from one sample in a study of shared clonotypes between healthy human individuals. CD45RO-negative, CCR7-selected cells formed the naive CD8 fraction, which excluded terminally differentiated effector memory CD45RA+ cells. Generated by immunoSEQ multiplex PCR, the TCRdb table keeps only in-frame clones and is missing some. The sample has about 2.2 million clones; roughly 95% are singletons. Sequencing was performed on naive CD8+ T cells from PBMCs. These receptors all come from a man younger than 35 in good health. Some clones in this sample may be carry-over from other donors' samples.

Here the CDR3 reads CASSRVAGKNNEQFF. The DNA of the CDR3 is TGTGCCAGCAGCCGCGTAGCGGGAAAAAACAATGAGCAGTTCTTC. The rearrangement uses TRBV6-5 and TRBJ2-1; 8 nucleotides align to TRBD2. Per the germline V gene, CDR1 is MNHEY and CDR2 is SVGAGI. V lost 6 bases and J lost 5; bases outside the gene matches: 9. CDR3 length equals 15 residues.

On this clone: The identical CDR3 is also encoded by other nucleotide sequences in the sample. The J gene is TRBJ2-7, the V gene TRBV6-5; D not resolved. Deletions cut 0 bases from V and 5 bases from J, with 8 bases between. The germline V gene encodes CDR1 MNHEY and CDR2 SVGAGI. CDR3 length: 13 amino acids. CDR3 nucleotide sequence: TGTGCCAGCAGTTACTCGGAATCCGACGAGCAGTACTTC. It codes for CASSYSESDEQYF.

About this clone itself: Other nucleotide sequences from this sample produce the same CDR3. This rearrangement joins TRBV28 to TRBJ2-7, with D possibly called TRBD1 or TRBD2 (5 bases each). CDR3 length equals 14 residues. Germline assignment: CDR1 MDHEN and CDR2 SYDVKM. V lost 0 bases and J lost 3, with 9 bases in between. The CDR3 region is CASSLWGDSYEQYF. CDR3 sequence (DNA): TGTGCCAGCAGTTTATGGGGAGACAGCTACGAGCAGTACTTC. The full variable domain, its missing parts supplied by reference TRBV28 and TRBJ2-7, is DVKVTQSSRYLVKRTGEKVFLECVQDMDHENMFWYRQDPGLGLRLIYFSYDVKMKEKGDIPEGYSVSREKKERFSLILESASTNQTSMYLCASSLWGDSYEQYFGPGTRLTVT.

The chain is built from TRBV27 and TRBJ1-1; D is undetermined. The CDR3 sequence is 14 residues long. Germline CDR1 and CDR2: MNHEY and SMNVEV (reference sequence). Trimming cost V 5 bases and J 8 bases, with 18 bases left between them. The CDR3 region is CASSLGSFFREAFF. In DNA form, the CDR3 reads TGTGCCAGCAGTCTGGGGAGTTTTTTTAGGGAAGCTTTCTTT.

CDR3 bases: TGTGCCAGCAGTGAAGCGCTACACCACGAGCAGTACTTC. It translates to CASSEALHHEQYF. The chain links TRBV2 to TRBJ2-7, with D unclear. Looked up from germline, CDR1 is SNHLY and CDR2 is FYNNEI. CDR3 length: 13 residues. V was cut by 0 bases and J by 5 bases, with 8 bases left in between.

The CDR3 reads CASSDDRDRYQPQHF. DNA for the CDR3: TGTGCCAGCAGCGACGACCGGGACAGATATCAGCCCCAGCATTTT. The V call is TRBV7-9, the J call TRBJ1-5; 7 positions agree with TRBD1. J lost 5 bases, V lost 5 bases, and 9 bases had no gene match. The germline V gene encodes CDR1 SEHNR and CDR2 FQNEAQ (reference sequence). This CDR3 is built from 15 residues.

In this sample, this clone turned up once. The chain's CDR3 is CASSEGTATYEQYF. DNA for the CDR3: TGTGCCAGCAGCGAAGGGACGGCGACCTACGAGCAGTACTTC. This rearrangement joins TRBV5-6 to TRBJ2-5; D possibly matches TRBD1 or TRBD2 (5 bases each). Judging by the DNA end, TRBJ2-7 fits better; the J call may be wrong. The V gene's germline CDR1 is SGHDT and CDR2 YYEEEE. The CDR3 spans 14 residues.

This clone was detected once. This chain connects TRBV5-8 to TRBJ1-5; TRBD1 matches 7 bases. The J segment lost 6 bases and the V segment lost 5 bases, leaving 5 bases of the junction unmatched. Germline CDR1 reads SGHTS; CDR2 reads YDEGEE. This CDR3 comprises 13 residues. The CDR3 protein is CASRLHRGQPQHF. In nucleotides, the CDR3 is TGTGCCAGCAGACTTCACAGGGGTCAGCCCCAGCATTTT.

This chain links TRBV11-2 with TRBJ1-1; D is perhaps TRBD1 (6 bases). With 5 bases removed from V and 7 bases from J, the gap between germline ends came to 14 bases. The length of the CDR3 is 13 residues. Germline CDR1 is SGHAT and CDR2 is FQNNGV. This chain's CDR3 is CASSLARGFEAFF. The CDR3 region has the DNA TGTGCCAGCAGCCTCGCGAGGGGGTTTGAAGCTTTCTTT.

The rearrangement uses TRBV4-1 and TRBJ1-5, with D possibly TRBD1 on 5 matching bases. CDR1 and CDR2 from the germline V gene are MGHRA and YSYEKL. CDR3 size: 16 residues. The V end was cut by 1 base, the J end by 5 bases, with 15 bases between. Here the CDR3 reads CASSQVFGGRDQPQHF. The CDR3 DNA reads TGCGCCAGCAGCCAAGTATTTGGGGGGAGGGATCAGCCCCAGCATTTT.

The chain combines TRBV11-3 with TRBJ2-3; D is unresolved. The CDR3 runs to 14 residues. Germline V gene data show CDR1 as SGHNT and CDR2 as YENEEA. Trimming took off 5 bases at V and 1 base at J, with 10 bases between the two ends. CDR3 loop: CASSLRHGTDTQYF. The CDR3 coding sequence is TGTGCCAGCAGCCTACGACACGGCACAGATACGCAGTATTTT.

This chain links TRBV4-2 with TRBJ2-1, with TRBD2 matching 13 bases. V was pared by 4 bases and J by 5 bases, with 5 bases of the junction left unmatched. The CDR3 is made up of 16 amino acids. Germline values: CDR1 LGHNA, CDR2 YNFKEQ. The CDR3 region is CASSRRTSGRDNEQFF. CDR3 nucleotide sequence: TGTGCCAGCAGCCGGAGAACTAGCGGGAGGGACAATGAGCAGTTCTTC.

This chain connects TRBV6-5 to TRBJ2-7; the D call may be TRBD1 or TRBD2 (6 bases each). The CDR3 totals 14 residues. The germline CDR1 and CDR2 sequences are MNHEY and SVGAGI. The V and J ends lost 6 bases and 5 bases respectively, with 17 bases between them. The CDR3 is CASSPVEGGDEQYF. DNA of the CDR3: TGTGCCAGCAGCCCTGTGGAGGGGGGAGACGAGCAGTACTTC.

The rearrangement uses TRBV7-5 and TRBJ1-5. TRBV7-5 counts as a pseudogene. This CDR3 is 17 amino acids long. DNA of the CDR3: TGTGCCAGAAGCTTAGCTAAGGGGGGGCAGGGGAGGCTGTCCCAGCATTTT. Translating gives CARSLAKGGQGRLSQHF.

Regarding this clone: Within the sample, other DNA sequences also encode this same CDR3. The rearrangement links TRBV5-1 to TRBJ2-7; the match to TRBD2 covers 7 bases. Germline V gene data show CDR1 as SGHRS and CDR2 as YFSETQ. The CDR3 sequence is 13 residues long. The V segment lost 5 bases and the J segment 1 base; nucleotides outside the gene matches: 3. The CDR3 sequence is CASRASGSYEQYF. CDR3 bases: TGCGCCAGCAGGGCTAGCGGATCCTACGAGCAGTACTTC.

For this clone: This sample includes further DNA sequences coding for the same CDR3. The V gene is TRBV6-5, the J gene TRBJ2-2; possibly TRBD2 for D (5 bases). The V gene's germline CDR1 is MNHEY and CDR2 SVGAGI. The CDR3 spans 13 residues. The germline V and J ends were trimmed by 5 bases and 8 bases, with 12 bases remaining between them. This chain's CDR3 is CASSPRGTGELFF. DNA for the CDR3: TGTGCCAGCAGTCCACGGGGTACTGGGGAGCTGTTTTTT.

V is TRBV27 and J is TRBJ2-7; D may be TRBD2 (6 bases). Germline loops: CDR1 MNHEY, CDR2 SMNVEV (reference sequence). This CDR3 spans 13 amino acids. The V end was cut by 3 bases, the J end by 7 bases, with 13 bases between. Here the CDR3 DNA reads TGTGCCAGCAGTTTTTCTGGGGGGAGGGAGCAGTACTTC. Its protein product is CASSFSGGREQYF.

The chain employs TRBV28 and TRBJ2-3; TRBD2 agrees at 15 bases. The germline V gene has CDR1 MDHEN and CDR2 SYDVKM. CDR3 size: 18 residues. V was clipped by 7 bases and J by 1 base; unmatched bases: 9. CDR3 loop: CASTKLGTSGRRTDTQYF. CDR3 in DNA: TGTGCCAGCACAAAACTTGGGACTAGCGGGAGGCGCACAGATACGCAGTATTTT.

The chain employs TRBV30 and TRBJ2-7; no firm D call. The V end was cut by 0 bases, the J end by 10 bases, with 13 bases between. Germline assignment: CDR1 GTSNPN and CDR2 SVGIG (reference sequence). CDR3 length equals 12 residues. The CDR3 protein is CAWSVLEQRQYF. In DNA, the CDR3 is TGTGCCTGGAGTGTACTTGAACAAAGACAGTACTTC.

The J gene is TRBJ1-5, the V gene TRBV27; 9 bases are shared with TRBD1. J lost 2 bases, V lost 5 bases, and 16 bases had no gene match. Germline loops: CDR1 MNHEY, CDR2 SMNVEV (reference sequence). The CDR3 sequence is 19 residues long. The CDR3 coding sequence is TGTGCCAGCAGTCCTATAACCCCTACAGGGGGCTCGGGCAATCAGCCCCAGCATTTT. Encoded protein: CASSPITPTGGSGNQPQHF.

This clone was observed a handful of times. This sequence joins TRBV29-1 and TRBJ1-1; 9 nucleotides agree with TRBD1. Looked up from germline, CDR1 is SQVTM and CDR2 is ANQGSEA. V shed 2 bases, J shed 5 bases, and the junction held 3 bases outside the gene matches. The CDR3 totals 13 residues. The CDR3 protein is CSVELTGGTEAFF. For the CDR3, the DNA is TGCAGCGTTGAATTGACAGGGGGGACTGAAGCTTTCTTT.

This sequence joins TRBV5-1 and TRBJ2-1; 7 nucleotides line up with TRBD1. CDR3 length equals 13 residues. Per germline, CDR1 SGHRS and CDR2 YFSETQ. V lost 6 bases, J lost 5 bases, and 5 bases stayed unmatched. The CDR3 region has the DNA TGCGCCAGCACCGAGGGGGCTAACAATGAGCAGTTCTTC. Protein sequence: CASTEGANNEQFF.